The 5 T cell receptor beta chains presented below share a single source sample, sequenced in a study of beta chain features in type 1 diabetes. Every bit of the isolated RNA underwent reverse transcription, so sequencing read expressed TCRB transcripts. Clones were sequenced by immunoSEQ multiplex PCR, and TCRdb holds only the in-frame ones, with some missing. The table has 300,000 to 350,000 clones, 12% to 15% seen once. The sequenced sample was central memory CD4+ T cells from blood. The receptors here all came from a man aged 25-45 years in good health.

This sequence joins TRBV6-1 and TRBJ2-1; 7 bases line up with TRBD2. This CDR3 spans 13 amino acids. Germline loops: CDR1 MNHNS, CDR2 SASEGT. V lost 8 bases, J lost 1 base, and 2 bases stayed unmatched. The CDR3 sequence is CASGRGSYNEQFF. DNA for the CDR3: TGTGCCAGCGGGAGGGGTTCCTACAATGAGCAGTTCTTC.

The rearrangement joins TRBV5-4 to TRBJ1-2, with D possibly TRBD1 on 6 matching bases. The CDR3 is 14 residues long. Germline CDR1 reads SGHNT; CDR2 reads YYREEE (reference sequence). Between the trimmed V and J ends, which lost 5 bases and 9 bases, there was a span of 20 bases. This CDR3 is CASSRITGLIRYTF. CDR3 coding DNA: TGTGCCAGCAGTCGCATCACAGGGTTAATTCGCTACACCTTC. Based on the CDR3 plus reference TRBV5-4 and TRBJ1-2, the full variable domain is ETGVTQSPTHLIKTRGQQVTLRCSSQSGHNTVSWYQQALGQGPQFIFQYYREEENGRGNFPPRFSGLQFPNYSSELNVNALELDDSALYLCASSRITGLIRYTFGSGTRLTVV.

The table lists this clone with a count of one. The V call is TRBV14, the J call TRBJ1-2; D remains ambiguous. V was pared by 1 base and J by 5 bases, with 8 bases between. Germline assignment: CDR1 SGHDN and CDR2 FVKESK. The length of the CDR3 is 13 residues. CDR3 loop: CASSQGVRYGYTF. The CDR3, as DNA: TGTGCCAGCAGCCAAGGAGTACGATATGGCTACACCTTC.

The V gene is TRBV5-5, the J gene TRBJ1-2; TRBD1 is a possible D gene (6 bases). Germline CDR1 SGHKS, CDR2 YYEKEE (reference sequence). This CDR3 spans 13 amino acids. V lost 0 bases and J 6 bases, leaving 9 bases between the germline ends. This chain's CDR3 is CASSLGTDDGYTF. CDR3 nucleotides: TGTGCCAGCAGCTTGGGGACAGACGATGGCTACACCTTC.

This clone appeared a few times. The chain couples TRBV18 to TRBJ2-1; 12 positions agree with TRBD2. V dropped 6 bases and J dropped 0; count of bases not matched to a gene: 0. The CDR3 has 15 residues. CDR1 and CDR2 from the germline V gene are KGHSH and LQKENI. CDR3 in amino acids: CASSTSGGSYNEQFF. The CDR3, as DNA: TGTGCCAGCTCGACTAGCGGGGGCTCCTACAATGAGCAGTTCTTC.